This T cell receptor (beta chain) was profiled in a study of blood T cell repertoires in COVID-19 (TCRdb year 2020). Background on the whole study: Collaborator samples came from the United States, Italy and Spain and covered acute and convalescent phases of COVID-19. The prospective study material was composed of cDNA or gDNA derived from T cells, B-cell-depleted T cells, or PBMCs. The dataset comprised deeply sampled blood TCRbeta repertoires from subjects exposed to, actively infected with, or recovered from COVID-19. The repertoires were released in a freely available public database meant as a resource for research on the immune response to SARS-CoV-2. Samples came from the ongoing ImmuneRACE study (first 160 participants) plus 1,254 subjects from 6 global collaborators. Nearly every sample came with metadata listing a de-identified subject ID, COVID-19 status, age in years and sex. HLA class I and class II types, where available, came from metadata supplied by the sample provider rather than from assay-based typing. Here is what the overall study found, with its caveats: The quantity of clinical and demographic metadata differed by source and by participant and was supplied without curation.

TCRbeta CDR3 regions were amplified from genomic DNA by means of the immunoSEQ Assay, a bias-controlled multiplex PCR. The authors' pipeline ran thus. Within the assay, amplification of reference gene primers was used to estimate how many nucleated cells each sample contained. Sequence reads were collapsed and filtered to measure the absolute abundance of every unique TCRbeta CDR3 rearrangement. For each sample, productive Simpson clonality was calculated by taking the square root of Simpson's diversity index across productive rearrangements. This is the immuneACCESS table as TCRdb keeps it, with only in-frame sequences that have V and J called. A part of the clones is gone; compared with another copy, unresolved V genes explain less than half, and the rest is unexplained. The V and J calls and the clone size are those of that table, but D and trimming were determined from the DNA. The sample has 200,000 to 300,000 clones on record, approximately 84% of them singletons. In total, the top ten clones hold roughly 3.1% of the sample.

Details on this clone: There is no known antigen for this receptor. It has no much larger one-base neighbor in the sample; base qualities were not kept.

Enrolling through a virtual design, the prospective study's participants ranged in age from roughly 18 to 90 years and lived across 24 United States geographic areas. In the prospective study, participants were assigned to cohorts based on the clinical history participants reported in a screening survey and a study questionnaire. In the prospective study, mobile phlebotomists collected whole blood, serum and a nasopharyngeal or oropharyngeal swab from each participant. Prospective study participants could optionally give additional blood draws and questionnaires over an approximately two-month period. Blood samples from the prospective study were shipped frozen or at room temperature prior to DNA extraction. Based on the germline V gene, the CDR1 and CDR2 sequences are MGHDK and SYGVNS. V ends up 0 bases short and J 5 bases short, with an unmatched junction base count of 8. The CDR3, from cysteine to phenylalanine, totals 17 residues. Only the CDR3 region is kept as DNA, spanning 51 bases read in frame from base 1.

The chain couples TRBV25-1 to TRBJ1-4; 8 bases in the junction line up with TRBD1. The material sequenced was PBMCs or T cells enriched from blood (not recorded which). This receptor was obtained from a middle-aged woman with acute COVID-19. Here is the DNA: TGTGCCAGCAGTGAATATGTGGTCGGGACAGGAAATGAAAAACTGTTTTTT. The resulting protein is CASSEYVVGTGNEKLFF.